The 5 T cell receptor beta chains below were found in one sample sequenced in a study of cytomegalovirus exposure and HLA in healthy donors. PCR used 60 Vbeta primers and 13 Jbeta primers. Profiled with immunoSEQ multiplex PCR; TCRdb holds only in-frame clones, not every one. The sample contains fewer than 200,000 clones, 80% to 90% of which appear only once. The sequencing input was PBMCs. The receptors derive from a woman younger than 30 in good health and CMV-seronegative.

The sample holds a few counts of this clone. This chain connects TRBV25-1 to TRBJ2-3; 8 bases match TRBD2. V shed 3 bases, J shed 1 base, and the junction held 9 bases outside the gene matches. The CDR3 is made up of 17 amino acids. The germline gives CDR1 MGHDK, CDR2 SYGVNS. CDR3 coding DNA: TGTGCCAGCAGTGACCCCCCTGGGCGGGGGGGCACAGATACGCAGTATTTT. Protein: CASSDPPGRGGTDTQYF.

The CDR3 region has the DNA TGCGCCAGCAGCTTCAAAGCGGGAGTAGATACGCAGTATTTT. It specifies CASSFKAGVDTQYF. The chain carries TRBV5-1 and TRBJ2-3; TRBD2 aligns across 8 bases. There are 14 residues in the CDR3. V lost 2 bases, J lost 5 bases, and 4 bases stayed unmatched. Germline values: CDR1 SGHRS, CDR2 YFSETQ.

V and J are TRBV11-2 and TRBJ2-5, with TRBD2 matching 16 bases. Trimming at V came to 1 base and at J to 3 bases, leaving 5 bases not matched to a gene. There are 18 residues in the CDR3. The germline V gene has CDR1 SGHAT and CDR2 FQNNGV. The chain's CDR3 is CASSLVVGTSGREETQYF. For the CDR3, the DNA is TGTGCCAGCAGCTTAGTAGTGGGGACTAGCGGGAGGGAAGAGACCCAGTACTTC.

CDR3 sequence: CASSVATRISSYNEQFF. The CDR3, as DNA: TGTGCCAGCAGCGTAGCTACGAGGATCAGCTCCTACAATGAGCAGTTCTTC. The gene calls are TRBV9 and TRBJ2-1; D gene ambiguous. This CDR3 spans 17 amino acids. The germline V gene has CDR1 SGDLS and CDR2 YYNGEE. V was pared by 0 bases and J by 0 bases, with 13 bases between.

This clone occurred once. The J gene is TRBJ2-5, the V gene TRBV15; TRBD2 is a possible D gene (5 bases). Germline values: CDR1 LNHNV, CDR2 YYDKDF (reference sequence). The V end lost 9 bases, the J end lost 1 base, and 9 bases lay between the germline ends. This CDR3 has 12 amino acids. DNA for the CDR3: TGTGCCACTCGGGGTAGCCAAGAGACCCAGTACTTC. Amino acid sequence: CATRGSQETQYF.